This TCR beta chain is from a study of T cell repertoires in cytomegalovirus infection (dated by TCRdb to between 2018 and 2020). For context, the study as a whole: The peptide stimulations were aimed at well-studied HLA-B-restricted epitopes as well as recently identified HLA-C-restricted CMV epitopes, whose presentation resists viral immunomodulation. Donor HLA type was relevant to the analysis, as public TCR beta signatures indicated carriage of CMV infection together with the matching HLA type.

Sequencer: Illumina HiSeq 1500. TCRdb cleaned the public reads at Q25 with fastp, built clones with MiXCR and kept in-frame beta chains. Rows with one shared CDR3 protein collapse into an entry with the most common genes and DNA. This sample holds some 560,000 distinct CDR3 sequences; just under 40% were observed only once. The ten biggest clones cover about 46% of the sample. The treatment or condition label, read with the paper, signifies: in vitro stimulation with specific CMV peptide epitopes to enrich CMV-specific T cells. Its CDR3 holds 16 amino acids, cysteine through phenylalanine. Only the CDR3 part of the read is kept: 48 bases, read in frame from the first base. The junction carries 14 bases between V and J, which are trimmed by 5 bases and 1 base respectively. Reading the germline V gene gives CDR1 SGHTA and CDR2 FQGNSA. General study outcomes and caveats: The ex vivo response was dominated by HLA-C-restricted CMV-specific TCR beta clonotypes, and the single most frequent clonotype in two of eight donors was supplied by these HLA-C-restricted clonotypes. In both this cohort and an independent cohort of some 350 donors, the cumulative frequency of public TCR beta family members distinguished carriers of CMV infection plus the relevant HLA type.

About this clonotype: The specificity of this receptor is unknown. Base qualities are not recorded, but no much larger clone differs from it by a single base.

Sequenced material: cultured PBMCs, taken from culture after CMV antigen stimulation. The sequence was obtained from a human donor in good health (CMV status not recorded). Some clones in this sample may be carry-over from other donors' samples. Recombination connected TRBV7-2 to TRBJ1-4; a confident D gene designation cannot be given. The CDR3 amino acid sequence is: CASSPWRVRTNEKLFF. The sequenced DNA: TGTGCCAGCAGCCCGTGGCGGGTTCGAACTAATGAAAAACTGTTTTTT.